This TCR beta chain is from a study of blood T cell repertoires in COVID-19. As for the study in general: From the United States, Italy and Spain came samples of acute and convalescent COVID-19. Sample material is recorded as cDNA or gDNA derived from T cells, B-cell-depleted T cells, or PBMCs.

V lost 7 bases to trimming and J lost 7 bases, with 17 bases between them. Germline lookup yields CDR1 MNHEY and CDR2 SVGAGI. CDR3 length: 14 residues. As handled by the study authors: Amplified reference gene primers provided the basis for estimating nucleated cell counts. The table came from immunoSEQ multiplex PCR; TCRdb's copy has only in-frame clones and leaves some out. V and J calls and clone size are given by that table; D and trimming were obtained from the DNA. The table records approximately 150,000 clones, around four fifths of them present only once. The receptor was derived from a woman aged 70-85 years who had recovered from COVID-19. Source material: peripheral blood. V gene TRBV6-5 combines with J gene TRBJ1-5; D may be TRBD1 (6 bases). DNA of the CDR3: TGTGCCAGCACCCCGGGGGGGGCTGGGCAGCCCCAGCATTTT. Its translation is CASTPGGAGQPQHF.